This T cell receptor (beta chain) was recovered during a study of T cell repertoires in cytomegalovirus infection. This clonotype was seen a few times. From germline, CDR1 is SGHTA and CDR2 FQGNSA. V dropped 3 bases and J dropped 4; count of bases not matched to a gene: 8. CDR3 length equals 16 residues. TCRdb called the reads again in MiXCR, with one record for every CDR3 protein. The sample lists approximately 200,000 distinct CDR3 sequences, about 30% occurring once. The TCR was taken from a human donor in good health (CMV status not recorded). Some clones in this sample may be carry-over from other donors' samples. The chain uses TRBV7-2 and TRBJ2-3; 9 bases line up with TRBD2. The sequenced sample consisted of PBMCs. The DNA for the CDR3 is TGTGCCAGCAGCTTCTTGGGTAGCGGGGGCCCAGATACGCAGTATTTT. The encoded protein is CASSFLGSGGPDTQYF.